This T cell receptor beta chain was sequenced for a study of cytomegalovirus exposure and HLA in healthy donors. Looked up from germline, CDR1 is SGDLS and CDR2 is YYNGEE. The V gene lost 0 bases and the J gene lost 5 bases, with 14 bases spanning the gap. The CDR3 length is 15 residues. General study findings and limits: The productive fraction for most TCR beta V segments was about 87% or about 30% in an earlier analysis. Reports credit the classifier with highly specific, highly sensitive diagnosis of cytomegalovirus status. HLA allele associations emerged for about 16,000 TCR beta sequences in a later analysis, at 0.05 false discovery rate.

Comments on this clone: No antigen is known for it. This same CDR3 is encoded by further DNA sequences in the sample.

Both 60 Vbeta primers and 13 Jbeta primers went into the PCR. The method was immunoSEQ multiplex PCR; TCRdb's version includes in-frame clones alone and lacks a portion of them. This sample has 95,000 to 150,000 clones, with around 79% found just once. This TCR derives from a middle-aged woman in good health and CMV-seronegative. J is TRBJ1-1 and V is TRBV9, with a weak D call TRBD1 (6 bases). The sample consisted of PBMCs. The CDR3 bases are TGTGCCAGCAGCGTAGCTGGGGGGGCGATGACTGAAGCTTTCTTT. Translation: CASSVAGGAMTEAFF. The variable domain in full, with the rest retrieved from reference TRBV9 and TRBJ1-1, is DSGVTQTPKHLITATGQRVTLRCSPRSGDLSVYWYQQSLDQGLQFLIQYYNGEERAKGNILERFSAQQFPDLHSELNLSSLELGDSALYFCASSVAGGAMTEAFFGQGTRLTVV.